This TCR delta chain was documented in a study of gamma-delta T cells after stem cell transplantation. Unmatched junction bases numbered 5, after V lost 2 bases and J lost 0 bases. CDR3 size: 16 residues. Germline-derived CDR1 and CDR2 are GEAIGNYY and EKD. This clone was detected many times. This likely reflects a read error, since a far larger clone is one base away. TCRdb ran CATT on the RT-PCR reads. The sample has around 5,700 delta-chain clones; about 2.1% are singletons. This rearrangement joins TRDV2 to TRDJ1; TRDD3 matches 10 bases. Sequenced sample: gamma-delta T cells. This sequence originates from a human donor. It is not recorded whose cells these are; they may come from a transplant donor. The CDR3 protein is CACDKLGDRDTDKLIF. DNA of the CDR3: TGTGCCTGTGACAAACTGGGGGATCGAGACACCGATAAACTCATCTTT.